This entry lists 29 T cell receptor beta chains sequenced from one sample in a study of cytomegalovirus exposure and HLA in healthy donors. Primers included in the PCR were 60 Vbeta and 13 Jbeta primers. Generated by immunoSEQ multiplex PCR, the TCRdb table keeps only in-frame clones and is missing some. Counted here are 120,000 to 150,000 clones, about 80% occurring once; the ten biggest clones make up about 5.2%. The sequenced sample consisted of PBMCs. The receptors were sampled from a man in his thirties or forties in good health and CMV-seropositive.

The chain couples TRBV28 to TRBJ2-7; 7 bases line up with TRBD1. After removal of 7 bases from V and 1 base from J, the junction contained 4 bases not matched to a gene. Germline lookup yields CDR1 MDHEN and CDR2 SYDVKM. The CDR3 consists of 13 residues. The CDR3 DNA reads TGTGCCAGCACCCTGGGACAGTCCTACGAGCAGTACTTC. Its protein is CASTLGQSYEQYF.

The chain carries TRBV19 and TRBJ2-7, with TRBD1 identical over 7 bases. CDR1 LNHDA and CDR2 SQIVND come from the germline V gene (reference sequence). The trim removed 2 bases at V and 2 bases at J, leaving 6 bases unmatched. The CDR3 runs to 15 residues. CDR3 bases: TGTGCCAGTAGTATAAGGGGACAGCCCCCCTACGAGCAGTACTTC. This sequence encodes CASSIRGQPPYEQYF.

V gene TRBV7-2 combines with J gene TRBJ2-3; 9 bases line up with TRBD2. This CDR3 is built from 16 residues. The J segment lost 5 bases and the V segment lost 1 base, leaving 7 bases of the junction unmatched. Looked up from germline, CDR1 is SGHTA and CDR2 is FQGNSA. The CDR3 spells CASSLVGGREIDTQYF. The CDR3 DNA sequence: TGTGCCAGCAGCTTAGTTGGCGGGAGGGAGATAGATACGCAGTATTTT.

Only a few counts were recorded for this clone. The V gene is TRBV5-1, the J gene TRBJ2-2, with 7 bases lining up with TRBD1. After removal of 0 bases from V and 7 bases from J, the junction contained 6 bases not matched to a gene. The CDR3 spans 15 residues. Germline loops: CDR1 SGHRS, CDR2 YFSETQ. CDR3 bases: TGCGCCAGCAGCTTGGTCCAGGGGGTTGGCGGGGAGCTGTTTTTT. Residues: CASSLVQGVGGELFF.

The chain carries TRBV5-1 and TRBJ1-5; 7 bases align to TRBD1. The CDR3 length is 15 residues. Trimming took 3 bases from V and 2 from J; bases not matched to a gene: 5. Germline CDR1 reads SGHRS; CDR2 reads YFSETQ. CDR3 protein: CASSSTGTGNQPQHF. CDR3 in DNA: TGCGCCAGCAGCTCGACAGGGACGGGCAATCAGCCCCAGCATTTT.

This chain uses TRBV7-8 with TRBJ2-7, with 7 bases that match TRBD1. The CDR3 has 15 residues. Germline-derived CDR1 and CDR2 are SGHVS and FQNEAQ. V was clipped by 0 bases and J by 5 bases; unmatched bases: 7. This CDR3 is CASSLATGVRNEQYF. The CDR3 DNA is TGTGCCAGCAGCTTAGCAACAGGGGTGAGGAACGAGCAGTACTTC.

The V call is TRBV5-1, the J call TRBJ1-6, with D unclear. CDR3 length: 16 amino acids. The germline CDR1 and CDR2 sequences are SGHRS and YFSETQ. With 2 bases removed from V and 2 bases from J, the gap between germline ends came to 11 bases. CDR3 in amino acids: CASSLQTKTYNSPLHF. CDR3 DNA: TGCGCCAGCAGCTTACAAACAAAAACCTATAATTCACCCCTCCACTTT.

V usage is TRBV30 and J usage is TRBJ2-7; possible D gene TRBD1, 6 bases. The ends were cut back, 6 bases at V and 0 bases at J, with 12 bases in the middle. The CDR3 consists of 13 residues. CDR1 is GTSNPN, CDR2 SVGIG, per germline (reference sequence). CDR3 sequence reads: CACTRDNSYEQYF. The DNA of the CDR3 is TGTGCCTGCACTAGGGACAACTCCTACGAGCAGTACTTC. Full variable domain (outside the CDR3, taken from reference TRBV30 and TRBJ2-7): SQTIHQWPATLVQPVGSPLSLECTVEGTSNPNLYWYRQAAGRGLQLLFYSVGIGQISSEVPQNLSASRPQDRQFILSSKKLLLSDSGFYLCACTRDNSYEQYFGPGTRLTVT.

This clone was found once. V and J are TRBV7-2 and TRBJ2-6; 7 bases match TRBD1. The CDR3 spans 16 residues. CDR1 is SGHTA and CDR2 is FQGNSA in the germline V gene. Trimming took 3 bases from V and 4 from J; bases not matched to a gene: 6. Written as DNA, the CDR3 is TGTGCCAGCAGCTTGCAGGGGGTGTTGGGGGCCAACGTCCTGACTTTC. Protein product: CASSLQGVLGANVLTF.

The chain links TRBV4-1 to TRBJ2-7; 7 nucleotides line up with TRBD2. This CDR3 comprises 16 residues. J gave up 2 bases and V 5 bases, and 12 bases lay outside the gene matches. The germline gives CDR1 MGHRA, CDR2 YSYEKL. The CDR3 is CASSGGGGGPPYEQYF. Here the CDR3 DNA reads TGCGCCAGCAGCGGGGGTGGCGGGGGACCTCCCTACGAGCAGTACTTC.

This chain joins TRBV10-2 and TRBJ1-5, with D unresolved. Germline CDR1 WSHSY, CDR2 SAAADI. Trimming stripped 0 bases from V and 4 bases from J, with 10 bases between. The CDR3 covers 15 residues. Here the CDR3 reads CASSESWTGNQPQHF. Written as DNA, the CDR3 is TGCGCCAGCAGTGAGTCCTGGACGGGAAATCAGCCCCAGCATTTT.

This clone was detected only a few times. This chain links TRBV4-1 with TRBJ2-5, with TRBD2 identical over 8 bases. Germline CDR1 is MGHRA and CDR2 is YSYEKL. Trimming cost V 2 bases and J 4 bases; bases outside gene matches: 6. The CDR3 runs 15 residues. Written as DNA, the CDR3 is TGCGCCAGCAGCCAAAATGACCGGGGGGGAGAGACCCAGTACTTC. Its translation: CASSQNDRGGETQYF.

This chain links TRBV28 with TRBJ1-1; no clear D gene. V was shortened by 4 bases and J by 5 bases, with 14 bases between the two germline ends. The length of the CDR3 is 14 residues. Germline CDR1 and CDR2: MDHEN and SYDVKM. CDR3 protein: CASSSEGTGTEAFF. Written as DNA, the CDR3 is TGTGCCAGCAGTTCTGAGGGAACCGGGACTGAAGCTTTCTTT.

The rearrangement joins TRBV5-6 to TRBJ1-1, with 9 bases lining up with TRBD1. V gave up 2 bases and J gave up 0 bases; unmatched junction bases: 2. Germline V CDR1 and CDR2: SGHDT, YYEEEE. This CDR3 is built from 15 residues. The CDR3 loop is CASSFGTGMNTEAFF. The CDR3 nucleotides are TGTGCCAGCAGCTTTGGGACAGGGATGAACACTGAAGCTTTCTTT. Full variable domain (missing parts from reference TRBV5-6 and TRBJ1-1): DAGVTQSPTHLIKTRGQQVTLRCSPKSGHDTVSWYQQALGQGPQFIFQYYEEEERQRGNFPDRFSGHQFPNYSSELNVNALLLGDSALYLCASSFGTGMNTEAFFGQGTRLTVV.

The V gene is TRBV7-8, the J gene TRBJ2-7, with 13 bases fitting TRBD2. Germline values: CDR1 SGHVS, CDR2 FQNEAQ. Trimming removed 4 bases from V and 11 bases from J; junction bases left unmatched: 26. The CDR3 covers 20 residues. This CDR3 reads CASSSTARAAGLAGAKKEYF. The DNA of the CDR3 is TGTGCCAGCAGCTCCACTGCCCGGGCAGCAGGACTAGCGGGGGCCAAGAAAGAGTACTTC.

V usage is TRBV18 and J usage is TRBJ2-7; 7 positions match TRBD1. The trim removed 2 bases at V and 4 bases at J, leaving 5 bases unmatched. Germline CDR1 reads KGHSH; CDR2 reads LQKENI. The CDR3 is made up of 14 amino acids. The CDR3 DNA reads TGTGCCAGCTCACCAGGTGACAGGGTTTACGAGCAGTACTTC. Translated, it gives CASSPGDRVYEQYF.

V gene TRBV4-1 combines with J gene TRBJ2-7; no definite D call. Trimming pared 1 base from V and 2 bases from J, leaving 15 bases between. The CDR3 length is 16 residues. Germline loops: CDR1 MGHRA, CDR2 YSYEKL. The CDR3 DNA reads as TGCGCCAGCAGCCAAGGGCCCCTGGCCCCGACCTACGAGCAGTACTTC. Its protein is CASSQGPLAPTYEQYF.

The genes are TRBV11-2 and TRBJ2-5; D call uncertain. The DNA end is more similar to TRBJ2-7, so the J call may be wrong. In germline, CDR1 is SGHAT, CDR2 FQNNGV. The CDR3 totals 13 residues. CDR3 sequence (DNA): TGTGCCAGCAGCTTCCTCTACAGAGCCGAGCAGTACTTC. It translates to CASSFLYRAEQYF.

Written as DNA, the CDR3 is TGCGCCAGTAATGGGACTAGCGGGGCCCCGTACCAAGAGACCCAGTACTTC. Translation: CASNGTSGAPYQETQYF. The chain couples TRBV5-1 to TRBJ2-5; 13 positions agree with TRBD2. The CDR3 is 17 amino acids. Trimming removed 8 bases from V and 0 bases from J; junction bases left unmatched: 10. CDR1 is SGHRS and CDR2 is YFSETQ in the germline V gene.

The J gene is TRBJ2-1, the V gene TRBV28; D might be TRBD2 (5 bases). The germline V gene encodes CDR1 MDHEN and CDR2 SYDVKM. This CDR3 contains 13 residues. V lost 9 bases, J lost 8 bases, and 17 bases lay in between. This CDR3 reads CASGEPERDEQFF. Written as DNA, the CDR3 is TGTGCCAGTGGGGAGCCCGAAAGGGATGAGCAGTTCTTC. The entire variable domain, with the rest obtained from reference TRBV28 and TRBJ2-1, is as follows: DVKVTQSSRYLVKRTGEKVFLECVQDMDHENMFWYRQDPGLGLRLIYFSYDVKMKEKGDIPEGYSVSREKKERFSLILESASTNQTSMYLCASGEPERDEQFFGPGTRLTVL.

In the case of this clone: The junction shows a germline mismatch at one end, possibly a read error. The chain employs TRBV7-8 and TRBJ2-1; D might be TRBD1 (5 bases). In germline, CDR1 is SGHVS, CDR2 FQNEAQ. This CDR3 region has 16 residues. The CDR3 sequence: CASSLVHRSSCNEQFF. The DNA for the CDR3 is TGTGCCAGCAGCTTAGTTCACAGGAGCTCCTGCAATGAGCAGTTCTTC.

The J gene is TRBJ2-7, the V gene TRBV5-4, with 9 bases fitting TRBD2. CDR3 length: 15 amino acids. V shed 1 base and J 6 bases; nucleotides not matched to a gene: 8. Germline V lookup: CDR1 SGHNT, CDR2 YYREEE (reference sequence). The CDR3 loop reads CASSLTGGRALEQYF. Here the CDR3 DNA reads TGTGCCAGCAGCTTGACGGGCGGGAGGGCTCTCGAGCAGTACTTC.

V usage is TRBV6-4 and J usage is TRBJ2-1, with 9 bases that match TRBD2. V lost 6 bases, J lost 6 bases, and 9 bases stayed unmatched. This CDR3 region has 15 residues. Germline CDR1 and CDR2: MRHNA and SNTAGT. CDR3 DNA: TGTGCCAGCAGCGCCTTAGCGGGAGTCCCCAATGAGCAGTTCTTC. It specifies CASSALAGVPNEQFF.

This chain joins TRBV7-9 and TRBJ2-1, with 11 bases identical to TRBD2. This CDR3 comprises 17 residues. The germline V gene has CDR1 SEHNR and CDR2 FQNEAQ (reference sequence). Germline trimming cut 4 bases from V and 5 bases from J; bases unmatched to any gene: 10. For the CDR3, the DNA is TGTGCCAGCAGCTCCTCTAGCGGGGGGACCCCGGACAATGAGCAGTTCTTC. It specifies CASSSSSGGTPDNEQFF.

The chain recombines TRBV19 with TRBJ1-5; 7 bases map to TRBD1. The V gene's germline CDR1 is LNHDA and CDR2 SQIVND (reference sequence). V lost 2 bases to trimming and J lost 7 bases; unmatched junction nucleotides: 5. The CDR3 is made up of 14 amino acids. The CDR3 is CASSIRTGSQPQHF. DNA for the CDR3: TGTGCCAGTAGTATACGGACAGGATCCCAGCCCCAGCATTTT.

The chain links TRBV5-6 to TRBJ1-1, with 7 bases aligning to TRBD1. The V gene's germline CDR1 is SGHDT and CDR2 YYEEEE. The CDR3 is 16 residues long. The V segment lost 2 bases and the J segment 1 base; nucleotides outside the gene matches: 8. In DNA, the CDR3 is TGTGCCAGCAGCTTAGGACAGGAGGCTAGGAACACTGAAGCTTTCTTT. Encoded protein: CASSLGQEARNTEAFF.

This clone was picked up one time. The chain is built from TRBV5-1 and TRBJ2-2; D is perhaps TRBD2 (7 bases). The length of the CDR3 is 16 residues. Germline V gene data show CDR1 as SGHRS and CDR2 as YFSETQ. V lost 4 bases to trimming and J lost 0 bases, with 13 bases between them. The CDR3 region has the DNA TGCGCCAGCAGCCCTCCGCGGGGGCCGAACACCGGGGAGCTGTTTTTT. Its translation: CASSPPRGPNTGELFF.

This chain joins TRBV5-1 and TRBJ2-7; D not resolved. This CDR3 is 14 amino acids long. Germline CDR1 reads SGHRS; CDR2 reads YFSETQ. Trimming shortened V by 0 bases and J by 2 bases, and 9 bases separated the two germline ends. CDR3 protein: CASSLEPLTYEQYF. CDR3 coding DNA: TGCGCCAGCAGCTTGGAGCCCCTAACCTACGAGCAGTACTTC.

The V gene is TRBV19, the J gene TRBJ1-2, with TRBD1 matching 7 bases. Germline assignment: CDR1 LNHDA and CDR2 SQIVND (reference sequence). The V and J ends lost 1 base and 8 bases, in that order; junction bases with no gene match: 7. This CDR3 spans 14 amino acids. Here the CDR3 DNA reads TGTGCCAGTAGTATAGCTGGGACAGCAGCCGGCTACACCTTC. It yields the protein CASSIAGTAAGYTF.